A single sample gave rise to the 3 T cell receptor beta chains below, sequenced in a study of T cell responses to AZD1222 COVID-19 vaccine (dated by TCRdb to about 2021). Library prep was done by the immunoSEQ multiplex PCR assay. TCRdb obtained this table from immuneACCESS and retained in-frame rearrangements with V and J assigned. These tables miss some clones; where compared with another copy, unresolved V genes account for less than half of the shortfall, and the remainder is unexplained. This sample gives under 150,000 clones in total; approximately 91% of them show up just once. The ten largest account for around 1.9% of the sample. The time point label, as the study defines it: about 28 days (+/-7) after the second vaccine dose. The sequencing used peripheral blood, collected 28 days after the second AZD1222 dose. The source of these receptors is an adult who received the AZD1222 COVID-19 vaccine.

The gene calls are TRBV7-8 and TRBJ2-1; 11 bases match TRBD1. Germline lookup yields CDR1 SGHVS and CDR2 FQNEAQ. The CDR3 extends over 15 amino acids. V was clipped by 5 bases and J by 7 bases; unmatched bases: 7. CDR3 in amino acids: CASSLGDRGLNEQFF. CDR3 nucleotide sequence: TGTGCCAGCAGCCTAGGGGACAGGGGGTTGAATGAGCAGTTCTTC. Full variable domain (rest looked up from reference TRBV7-8 and TRBJ2-1): GAGVSQSPRYKVAKRGQDVALRCDPISGHVSLFWYQQALGQGPEFLTYFQNEAQLDKSGLPSDRFFAERPEGSVSTLKIQRTQQEDSAVYLCASSLGDRGLNEQFFGPGTRLTVL.

This clone was observed a few times. The CDR3 DNA follows: TGTGCCAGCAGTTACCGGGGAGGTAGCAGCAATCAGCCCCAGCATTTT. Its translation is CASSYRGGSSNQPQHF. This chain joins TRBV6-6 and TRBJ1-5; D unclear. The CDR3 has 16 amino acids. Germline-derived CDR1 and CDR2 are MNHNY and SVGAGI (reference sequence). V gave up 2 bases and J gave up 1 base, with 12 bases separating them.

V gene TRBV30 combines with J gene TRBJ2-3, with 7 bases identical to TRBD2. This CDR3 spans 12 amino acids. Germline loops: CDR1 GTSNPN, CDR2 SVGIG (reference sequence). V lost 4 bases to trimming and J lost 6 bases; unmatched junction nucleotides: 4. This CDR3 is CAWTGGGDTQYF. CDR3 sequence (DNA): TGTGCCTGGACGGGGGGAGGGGATACGCAGTATTTT.